These 7 T cell receptor beta chains share one sample of origin, sequenced in a study of shared T cell receptors in the human thymus. Measured with immunoSEQ multiplex PCR; TCRdb has only the in-frame clones, and not every one. The sample records hundreds of thousands of clones, approximately 89% being singletons. The data were also submitted as part of a second study, on human thymus T cells.

The sample consisted of thymocytes. Receptors were obtained from a boy in the first two years of life with a congenital heart defect.

V is TRBV14 and J is TRBJ2-7; TRBD2 is a possible D gene (5 bases). In germline, CDR1 is SGHDN, CDR2 FVKESK. V gave up 0 bases and J gave up 0 bases, with 15 bases separating them. The CDR3 consists of 17 residues. CDR3 nucleotide sequence: TGTGCCAGCAGCCAAGACAGGAAGGAGGCGAGCTCCTACGAGCAGTACTTC. Protein sequence: CASSQDRKEASSYEQYF.

The chain joins TRBV29-1 to TRBJ2-7; maybe TRBD1 (6 bases). The length of the CDR3 is 13 residues. Germline loops: CDR1 SQVTM, CDR2 ANQGSEA. V was pared by 2 bases and J by 6 bases, with 14 bases between. This CDR3 is CSVETGFWGEQYF. CDR3 bases: TGCAGCGTTGAAACAGGGTTTTGGGGCGAGCAGTACTTC.

The sample holds a few counts of this clone. J is TRBJ2-1 and V is TRBV29-1; D is undetermined. This CDR3 region has 13 residues. V was shortened by 0 bases and J by 3 bases, with 6 bases between the two germline ends. In germline, CDR1 is SQVTM, CDR2 ANQGSEA. The CDR3 region is CSVEDRLYNEQFF. The DNA of the CDR3 is TGCAGCGTTGAAGACAGGCTCTACAATGAGCAGTTCTTC.

CDR3 nucleotide sequence: TGCGCCAGCAGCCCTTCGACAGGGGCGGCTAACTATGGCTACACCTTC. Translation: CASSPSTGAANYGYTF. The V and J genes are TRBV5-1 and TRBJ1-2, with TRBD1 matching 8 bases. The J segment lost 0 bases and the V segment lost 4 bases, leaving 8 bases of the junction unmatched. The germline V gene has CDR1 SGHRS and CDR2 YFSETQ. This CDR3 region has 16 residues.

The chain has TRBV4-1 and TRBJ2-7; 10 bases map to TRBD1. Germline assignment: CDR1 MGHRA and CDR2 YSYEKL. There are 17 residues in the CDR3. Germline trimming cut 0 bases from V and 3 bases from J; bases unmatched to any gene: 8. CDR3 DNA: TGCGCCAGCAGCCAAGATCCCCTCCGGGACAGGGGCTACGAGCAGTACTTC. Protein: CASSQDPLRDRGYEQYF.

This clone was seen once. The J gene is TRBJ2-1, the V gene TRBV7-9; D is possibly TRBD2 (7 bases). The CDR3 has 16 amino acids. The V end lost 6 bases, the J end lost 4 bases, and 19 bases lay between the germline ends. Germline V gene lookup returns CDR1 SEHNR and CDR2 FQNEAQ (reference sequence). DNA of the CDR3: TGTGCCAGCAGAACTGGCGGGGGCCCTTCTTACAATGAGCAGTTCTTC. This codes for CASRTGGGPSYNEQFF.

The chain employs TRBV25-1 and TRBJ2-1, with 8 positions matching TRBD1. The CDR3 loop spans 14 amino acids. Germline lookup yields CDR1 MGHDK and CDR2 SYGVNS. Germline trimming cut 4 bases from V and 6 bases from J; bases unmatched to any gene: 5. The CDR3: CASSARGRTNEQFF. CDR3 DNA: TGTGCCAGCAGTGCCAGGGGGCGCACCAATGAGCAGTTCTTC.